This T cell receptor (beta chain) was observed in a study of PD-1 blockade in classical Hodgkin lymphoma. Specified time point: cycle 4 day 1 (C4D1), after more than five weeks of nivolumab. Relapse was seen in all patients after autologous stem cell transplantation, and brentuximab vedotin exposure was variable. From thawed PBMCs, magnetic negative selection was used to isolate the CD8+ T cells. Regarding the study as a whole: Why repertoires differed is undefined; disease activity or prior therapy possibly contributed. Diversity similar to that of newly diagnosed patients was seen at baseline in complete responders.

By sample share, this clone is large. The antigen is not known. V lost 7 bases and J lost 5; bases outside the gene matches: 9. Germline CDR1 SQVTM, CDR2 ANQGSEA. The CDR3 spans 15 residues. Assay: immunoSEQ multiplex PCR; the TCRdb copy retains only in-frame clones and omits some. The top ten clones hold 10% of a sample with about 7,000 clones, 60% of them seen once. The chain employs TRBV29-1 and TRBJ2-2; 11 bases are a match to TRBD2. This receptor was obtained from a human donor with classical Hodgkin lymphoma. The sequenced sample was CD8+ T cells from blood, obtained before the fourth cycle of nivolumab. In DNA form, the CDR3 reads TGCAGCGGGATCTCCGGGACTAGCGGTACCGGGGAGCTGTTTTTT. Amino acid sequence: CSGISGTSGTGELFF.